This TCR beta chain appears in the sequencing data of a study of T cell responses to AZD1222 COVID-19 vaccine. General study results and limits: The CD4 TCRs associated with vaccination extended across spike and predominated at 160-218 and 743-854.

Germline trimming cut 5 bases from V and 6 bases from J; bases unmatched to any gene: 5. Germline V CDR1 and CDR2: SGHTA, FQGTGA. CDR3 size: 13 residues. This clone was seen only a few times. Its cognate antigen is unknown. Profiling relied on immunoSEQ multiplex PCR, and the TCRdb table lists in-frame clones only, not all of them. This sample has 130,000 or so clones; 70% to 90% occur once, and the top ten carry 9% to 9.5%. The chain links TRBV7-3 to TRBJ1-2, with TRBD1 matching 8 bases. This material consisted of peripheral blood, taken on day 0 of AZD1222 vaccination. The TCR was taken from an adult in good health. The chain's CDR3 is CASSIQGEDGYTF. In nucleotides, the CDR3 is TGTGCCAGCAGCATACAGGGGGAAGATGGCTACACCTTC.